Only a few counts were recorded for the clone carrying this T cell receptor (beta chain). Its antigen remains unknown. This entry comes from a study of response to subunit inactivated influenza vaccine. Each CDR3 protein is one row after TCRdb ran MiXCR on the RT-PCR reads. The sample shows some 600,000 distinct CDR3 sequences, roughly 15% of them seen only once. V was cut by 5 bases and J by 4 bases, with 8 bases left in between. Germline lookup yields CDR1 SQVTM and CDR2 ANQGSEA. This CDR3 region has 12 residues. Study results and caveats: The authors proposed limited new T cell recruitment per seasonal influenza vaccination.

The input for sequencing was PBMCs from blood, taken roughly 2 weeks before vaccination. The receptor was derived from a man aged 50 to 60 who received an inactivated influenza vaccine. V gene TRBV29-1 combines with J gene TRBJ2-2; no firm D call. The CDR3 sequence: CSVHLSTGELFF. The CDR3 DNA is TGCAGCGTTCACTTGTCCACCGGGGAGCTGTTTTTT.